The rows below give T cell receptor beta chains drawn from one sample of a study of shared clonotypes between healthy human individuals. Repertoires were generated with immunoSEQ multiplex PCR, while TCRdb's copy carries only in-frame clones and drops some. The table lists about 680,000 clones, around 90% of them singletons. The sequenced sample consisted of naive CD8+ T cells sorted from blood. The source is a man aged 25-45 years in good health. Each CDR3 is given with its conserved first and last residue. The D gene is left open where the match is weak. Size tells how often a clone was seen (once, few, many) or the class of an expanded clone, and some rows leave it out.

14	TRBJ2-2	TRBD1	-	TRBV19	CASSFNRGRGELFF	TGTGCCAGTAGTTTTAACAGGGGCCGGGGGGAGCTGTTTTTT
16	TRBJ2-7	-	-	TRBV4-1	CASSQPDGAETYEQYF	TGCGCCAGCAGCCAACCGGACGGGGCCGAAACCTACGAGCAGTACTTC
17	TRBJ2-3	TRBD1	-	TRBV28	CASSLFSGTGNTDTQYF	TGTGCCAGCAGTTTGTTCTCCGGGACAGGGAACACAGATACGCAGTATTTT
14	TRBJ1-5	TRBD1	few	TRBV15	CATSKDRGHQPQHF	TGTGCCACCAGCAAGGACAGGGGGCATCAGCCCCAGCATTTT
16	TRBJ1-1	-	-	TRBV6-1	CASSVARRGSNTEAFF	TGTGCCAGCAGTGTAGCGCGGCGTGGTTCCAACACTGAAGCTTTCTTT
16	TRBJ2-3	TRBD2	-	TRBV7-9	CASSYSGIGVTDTQYF	TGTGCCAGCAGCTATAGCGGGATCGGGGTCACAGATACGCAGTATTTT
18	TRBJ2-1	-	-	TRBV9	CASSTRLIGLTLNNEQFF	TGTGCCAGCAGCACGCGCTTGATTGGACTAACCTTGAACAATGAGCAGTTCTTC
13	TRBJ2-4	TRBD2	-	TRBV12-5	CASGGGGENIQYF	TGTGCTAGTGGTGGGGGAGGGGAAAACATTCAGTACTTC
16	TRBJ2-2	-	-	TRBV11-3	CASSSRGTENTGELFF	TGTGCCAGCAGCTCTAGGGGAACCGAAAACACCGGGGAGCTGTTTTTT
14	TRBJ2-1	-	-	TRBV7-6	CASRSEGLGNEQFF	TGTGCCAGCAGATCTGAGGGCTTGGGAAATGAGCAGTTCTTC
13	TRBJ2-2	-	-	TRBV6-5	CASSYGLTGELFF	TGTGCCAGCAGTTATGGTCTTACCGGGGAGCTGTTTTTT
13	TRBJ2-1	-	-	TRBV19	CASSIVGYNEQFF	TGTGCCAGTAGTATTGTCGGTTACAATGAGCAGTTCTTC
17	TRBJ2-1	TRBD2	-	TRBV7-9	CASSPRTSGGNYNEQFF	TGTGCCAGCAGCCCCCGGACTAGCGGAGGCAACTACAATGAGCAGTTCTTC
17	TRBJ2-2	TRBD2	-	TRBV7-9	CASSPIRREGNTGELFF	TGTGCCAGCAGCCCCATTAGGCGGGAGGGAAACACCGGGGAGCTGTTTTTT
15	TRBJ2-1	TRBD2	-	TRBV7-9	CASSPSSGSYNEQFF	TGTGCCAGCAGCCCCAGTAGCGGGAGCTACAATGAGCAGTTCTTC
12	TRBJ2-7	-	-	TRBV28	CASSLSYGEQYF	TGTGCCAGCAGTTTATCGTACGGCGAGCAGTACTTC
15	TRBJ2-1	TRBD2	few	TRBV9	CASSASGTSYNEQFF	TGTGCCAGCAGCGCCAGCGGGACCTCCTACAATGAGCAGTTCTTC
18	TRBJ2-6	TRBD1	-	TRBV27	CASSPDRAVLSGANVLTF	TGTGCCAGCAGTCCCGACAGGGCCGTTCTCTCTGGGGCCAACGTCCTGACTTTC
14	TRBJ1-4	-	-	TRBV28	CASSITGEGPKLFF	TGTGCCAGCAGTATAACCGGTGAAGGGCCGAAACTGTTTTTT
17	TRBJ2-1	TRBD2	-	TRBV11-3	CASSLEGLAGSYNEQFF	TGTGCCAGCAGCTTAGAGGGCCTAGCGGGGTCCTACAATGAGCAGTTCTTC
12	TRBJ2-7	TRBD2	once	TRBV28	CASSLRGDEQYF	TGTGCCAGCAGTCTACGGGGGGACGAGCAGTACTTC
11	TRBJ2-7	-	-	TRBV7-9	CASRPIYEQYF	TGTGCCAGCAGGCCTATCTACGAGCAGTACTTC
14	TRBJ2-7	-	-	TRBV5-4	CASSLGTDAYEQYF	TGTGCCAGCAGCTTGGGGACTGACGCCTACGAGCAGTACTTC
14	TRBJ1-2	TRBD1	-	TRBV5-1	CASSPGTGDYGYTF	TGCGCCAGCAGCCCCGGGACAGGGGACTATGGCTACACCTTC
15	TRBJ1-1	TRBD1	-	TRBV7-9	CASSGGTVLNTEAFF	TGTGCCAGCAGCGGGGGGACAGTACTCAACACTGAAGCTTTCTTT